The 6 T cell receptor beta chains below all came from one sample that was sequenced in a study of control samples from healthy donors and cancer patients. Method: immunoSEQ multiplex PCR; TCRdb's copy keeps in-frame clones and lacks some. Its listing shows some 190,000 clones. Material: blood. Receptor source: a woman under 40 in good health.

The genes are TRBV5-1 and TRBJ2-2, with 8 bases that match TRBD2. The ends lost 4 bases at V and 2 bases at J; junction bases unmatched: 10. Germline V gene lookup returns CDR1 SGHRS and CDR2 YFSETQ. The CDR3 spans 17 residues. CDR3 residues: CASSPPEAGGNTGELFF. The DNA for the CDR3 is TGCGCCAGCAGCCCACCGGAGGCGGGGGGAAACACCGGGGAGCTGTTTTTT.

V gene TRBV16 combines with J gene TRBJ1-1; the D is unclear. The CDR3 consists of 14 residues. V was cut by 1 base and J by 1 base, with 7 bases left in between. Germline values: CDR1 KGHSY, CDR2 FQNENV. The CDR3, as DNA: TGTGCCAGCAGCCAATATACGGGGAACACTGAAGCTTTCTTT. It translates to CASSQYTGNTEAFF.

The genes are TRBV2 and TRBJ2-7; 9 positions match TRBD1. The V and J ends lost 5 bases and 3 bases, in that order; junction bases with no gene match: 11. Germline V gene lookup returns CDR1 SNHLY and CDR2 FYNNEI. The CDR3 spans 16 residues. CDR3 coding DNA: TGTGCCAGCAGTAAACAGGGGGCGAGTAGGAACTACGAGCAGTACTTC. As protein: CASSKQGASRNYEQYF.

This chain joins TRBV6-5 and TRBJ2-7, with 10 bases matching TRBD1. Germline V gives CDR1 MNHEY, CDR2 SVGAGI. The CDR3 sequence is 13 residues long. With V trimmed by 5 bases and J by 7 bases, 5 bases remained unmatched. CDR3 sequence (DNA): TGTGCCAGCAGTCTCGGGACAGGGGAAGAGCAGTACTTC. Its protein product is CASSLGTGEEQYF.

The genes are TRBV29-1 and TRBJ1-6; D is unresolved. V was pared by 5 bases and J by 10 bases, with 18 bases between. CDR3 size: 14 residues. Germline lookup yields CDR1 SQVTM and CDR2 ANQGSEA. CDR3 DNA: TGCAGCGTTCGTTGGCCTCCGCCGGAATCACCCCTCCACTTT. Protein product: CSVRWPPPESPLHF.

The chain's CDR3 is CASSEGQASRTQYF. Here the CDR3 DNA reads TGTGCCAGCAGTGAAGGCCAGGCTAGCCGAACCCAGTACTTC. V gene TRBV6-1 combines with J gene TRBJ2-5, with D possibly TRBD2 on 5 matching bases. Germline CDR1 is MNHNS and CDR2 is SASEGT. The CDR3 runs to 14 residues. V was clipped by 1 base and J by 8 bases, with 14 bases between them.